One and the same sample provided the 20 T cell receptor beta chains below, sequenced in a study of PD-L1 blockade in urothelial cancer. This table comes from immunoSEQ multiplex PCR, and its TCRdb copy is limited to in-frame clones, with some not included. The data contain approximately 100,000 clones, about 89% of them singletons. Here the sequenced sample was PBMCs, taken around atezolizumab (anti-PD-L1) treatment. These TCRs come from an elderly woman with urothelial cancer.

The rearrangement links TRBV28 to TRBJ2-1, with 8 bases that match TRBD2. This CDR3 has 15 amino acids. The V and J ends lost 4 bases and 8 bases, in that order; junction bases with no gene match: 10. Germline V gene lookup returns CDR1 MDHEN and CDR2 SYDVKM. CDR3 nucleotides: TGTGCCAGCAGTTCGAGCGGGAGTAGTCGCTATGAGCAGTTCTTC. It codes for CASSSSGSSRYEQFF.

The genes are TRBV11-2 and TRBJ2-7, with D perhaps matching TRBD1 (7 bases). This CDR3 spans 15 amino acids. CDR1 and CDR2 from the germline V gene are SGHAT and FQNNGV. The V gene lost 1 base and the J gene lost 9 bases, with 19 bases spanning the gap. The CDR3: CASSLGTGQGGRQYF. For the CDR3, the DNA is TGTGCCAGCAGCTTAGGAACAGGGCAGGGGGGACGGCAGTACTTC.

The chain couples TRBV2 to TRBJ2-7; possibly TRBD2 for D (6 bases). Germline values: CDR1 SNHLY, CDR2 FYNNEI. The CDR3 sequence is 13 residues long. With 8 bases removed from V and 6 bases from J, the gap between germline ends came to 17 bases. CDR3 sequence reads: CASLLGLGAEQYF. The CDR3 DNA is TGTGCCAGCTTGTTGGGACTCGGGGCCGAGCAGTACTTC.

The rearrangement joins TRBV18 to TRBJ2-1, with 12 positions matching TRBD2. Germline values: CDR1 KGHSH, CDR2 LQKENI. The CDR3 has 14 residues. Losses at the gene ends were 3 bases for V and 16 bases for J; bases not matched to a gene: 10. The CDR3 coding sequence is TGTGCCAGCTCACCTGGTCTAGCGGGAGGGCCAGGATTCTTC. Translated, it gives CASSPGLAGGPGFF.

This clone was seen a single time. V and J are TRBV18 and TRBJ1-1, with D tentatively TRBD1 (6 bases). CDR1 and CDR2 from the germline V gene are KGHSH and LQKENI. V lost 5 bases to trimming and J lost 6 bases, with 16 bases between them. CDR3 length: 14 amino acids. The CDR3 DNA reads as TGTGCCAGCTCAGCCGGGGCCTCAGGGGCTGAAGCTTTCTTT. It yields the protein CASSAGASGAEAFF.

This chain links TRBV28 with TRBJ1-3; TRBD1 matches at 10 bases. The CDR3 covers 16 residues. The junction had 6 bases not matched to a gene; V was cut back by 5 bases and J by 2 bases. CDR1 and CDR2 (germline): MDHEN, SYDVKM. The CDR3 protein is CASSGGQGWAGNTIYF. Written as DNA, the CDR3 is TGTGCCAGCAGTGGGGGACAGGGGTGGGCTGGAAACACCATATATTTT.

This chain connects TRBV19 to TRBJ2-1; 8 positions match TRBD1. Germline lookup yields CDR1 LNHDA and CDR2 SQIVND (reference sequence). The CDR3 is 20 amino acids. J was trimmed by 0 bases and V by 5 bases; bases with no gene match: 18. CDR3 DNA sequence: TGTGCCAGTAGTGCCACATCCCTTGGGACAGGACGGTACTCCTACAATGAGCAGTTCTTC. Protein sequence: CASSATSLGTGRYSYNEQFF.

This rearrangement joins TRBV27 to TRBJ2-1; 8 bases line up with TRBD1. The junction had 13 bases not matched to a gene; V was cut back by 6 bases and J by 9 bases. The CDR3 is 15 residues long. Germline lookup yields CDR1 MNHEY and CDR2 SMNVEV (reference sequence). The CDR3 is CASRPSDRALSEQFF. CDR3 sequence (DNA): TGTGCCAGCAGACCCTCGGACAGGGCACTGAGTGAGCAGTTCTTC.

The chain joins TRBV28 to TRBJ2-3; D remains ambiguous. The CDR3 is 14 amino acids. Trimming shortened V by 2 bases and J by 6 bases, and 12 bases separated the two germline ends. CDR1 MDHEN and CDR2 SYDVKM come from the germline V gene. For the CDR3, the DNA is TGTGCCAGCAGTTTACCGAAGACAAGGGATACGCAGTATTTT. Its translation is CASSLPKTRDTQYF.

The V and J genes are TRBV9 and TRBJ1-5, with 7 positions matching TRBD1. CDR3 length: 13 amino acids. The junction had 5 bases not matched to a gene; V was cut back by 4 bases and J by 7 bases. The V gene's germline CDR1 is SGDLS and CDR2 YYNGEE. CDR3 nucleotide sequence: TGTGCCAGCAGCTTCACAGGGGAGCAGCCCCAGCATTTT. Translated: CASSFTGEQPQHF.

The CDR3, as DNA: TGTGCCAGCAGCTTAACAGGGACGTCCTACGAGCAGTACTTC. Amino acids: CASSLTGTSYEQYF. This chain joins TRBV5-6 and TRBJ2-7; the D gene is possibly TRBD1 (6 bases). The CDR3 is 14 amino acids. Germline values: CDR1 SGHDT, CDR2 YYEEEE. Trimming pared 2 bases from V and 1 base from J, leaving 10 bases between.

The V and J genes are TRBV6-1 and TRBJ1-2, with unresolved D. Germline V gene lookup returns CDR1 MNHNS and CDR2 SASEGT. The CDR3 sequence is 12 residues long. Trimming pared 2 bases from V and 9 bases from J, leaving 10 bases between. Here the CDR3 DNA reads TGTGCCAGCAGTGAACACATCAGGAGCTACACCTTC. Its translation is CASSEHIRSYTF.

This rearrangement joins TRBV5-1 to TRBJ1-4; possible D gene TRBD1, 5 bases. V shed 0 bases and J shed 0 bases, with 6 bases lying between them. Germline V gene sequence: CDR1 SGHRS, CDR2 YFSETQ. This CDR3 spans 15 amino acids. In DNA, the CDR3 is TGCGCCAGCAGCTTGGAGGGGACAACTAATGAAAAACTGTTTTTT. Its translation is CASSLEGTTNEKLFF.

For the CDR3, the DNA is TGTGCCAGCAGGTCAGACCCGGGGAGATACACTGAAGCTTTCTTT. Encoded protein: CASRSDPGRYTEAFF. The chain links TRBV6-5 to TRBJ1-1; D uncertain. Germline CDR1 is MNHEY and CDR2 is SVGAGI. This CDR3 is built from 15 residues. The V end was cut by 6 bases, the J end by 3 bases, with 17 bases between.

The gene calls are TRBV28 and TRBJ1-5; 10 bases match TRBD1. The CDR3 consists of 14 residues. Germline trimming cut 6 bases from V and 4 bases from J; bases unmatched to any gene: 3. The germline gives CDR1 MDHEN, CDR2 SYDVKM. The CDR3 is CASRSDRGNQPQHF. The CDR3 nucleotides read TGTGCCAGCAGGTCGGACAGGGGGAATCAGCCCCAGCATTTT.

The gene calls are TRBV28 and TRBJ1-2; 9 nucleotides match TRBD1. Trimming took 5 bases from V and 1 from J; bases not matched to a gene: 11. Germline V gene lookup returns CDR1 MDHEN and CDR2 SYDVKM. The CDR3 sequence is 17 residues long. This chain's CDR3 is CASSEAGQGRINYGYTF. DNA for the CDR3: TGTGCCAGCAGTGAAGCGGGACAGGGACGTATTAACTATGGCTACACCTTC.

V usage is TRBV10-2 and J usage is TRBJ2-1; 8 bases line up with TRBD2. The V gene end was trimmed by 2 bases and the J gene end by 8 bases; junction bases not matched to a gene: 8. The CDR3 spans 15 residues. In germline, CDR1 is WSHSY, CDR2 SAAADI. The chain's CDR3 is CASSELGGRKDEQFF. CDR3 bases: TGCGCCAGCAGTGAGCTTGGCGGGAGGAAGGATGAGCAGTTCTTC.

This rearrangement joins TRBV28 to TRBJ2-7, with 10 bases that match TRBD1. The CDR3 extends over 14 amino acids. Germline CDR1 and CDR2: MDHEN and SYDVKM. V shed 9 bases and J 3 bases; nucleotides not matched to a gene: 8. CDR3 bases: TGTGCCAGTAAACGGGACAGGGGCTTCTACGAGCAGTACTTC. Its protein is CASKRDRGFYEQYF.

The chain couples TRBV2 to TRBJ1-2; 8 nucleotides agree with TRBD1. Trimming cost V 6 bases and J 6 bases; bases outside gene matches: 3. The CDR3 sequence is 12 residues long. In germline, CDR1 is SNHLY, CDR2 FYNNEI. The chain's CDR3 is CASRVDRDGYTF. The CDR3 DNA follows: TGTGCCAGCAGGGTGGACAGGGATGGCTACACCTTC.

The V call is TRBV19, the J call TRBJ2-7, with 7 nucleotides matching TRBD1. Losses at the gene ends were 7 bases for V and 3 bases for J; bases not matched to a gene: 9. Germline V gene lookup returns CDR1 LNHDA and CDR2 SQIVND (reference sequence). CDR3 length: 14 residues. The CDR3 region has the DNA TGTGCCAGTACGAAGACAGGGAACCGCTACGAGCAGTACTTC. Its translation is CASTKTGNRYEQYF.